Listed here are 2 T cell receptor beta chains from one sample, sequenced in a study of blood T cell repertoires in COVID-19 (dated by TCRdb to between 2020 and 2021). Library construction relied on the immunoSEQ multiplex PCR assay. Sourced from immuneACCESS, this table was stored by TCRdb with only in-frame sequences that have V and J called. A share of the clones is absent; for the studies checked, an unresolved V gene accounts for under half, and the remainder has no known explanation. The sample profile shows approximately 54,000 clones; about four fifths of them were found once. The leading ten clones occupy about 5.3% of the sample. The material sequenced was peripheral blood. The receptors come from a woman aged 55-70 years with acute or convalescent COVID-19.

The chain combines TRBV30 with TRBJ1-1; D is uncertain. The germline V gene has CDR1 GTSNPN and CDR2 SVGIG (reference sequence). V lost 0 bases and J 1 base, leaving 6 bases between the germline ends. The CDR3 totals 13 residues. The CDR3 sequence is CAWSVSKNTEAFF. DNA for the CDR3: TGTGCCTGGAGTGTAAGCAAGAACACTGAAGCTTTCTTT.

The chain joins TRBV3-1 (or the pseudogene TRBV3-2) to TRBJ2-1; tentative D call: TRBD1 (5 bases). The CDR3 sequence is 15 residues long. V lost 1 base and J lost 7, with 14 bases in between. Germline V lookup: CDR1 LGHDT, CDR2 YNNKEL (reference sequence). CDR3: CASSQGGRRRNEQFF. The CDR3 DNA is TGTGCCAGCAGCCAAGGGGGCCGAAGACGGAATGAGCAGTTCTTC.